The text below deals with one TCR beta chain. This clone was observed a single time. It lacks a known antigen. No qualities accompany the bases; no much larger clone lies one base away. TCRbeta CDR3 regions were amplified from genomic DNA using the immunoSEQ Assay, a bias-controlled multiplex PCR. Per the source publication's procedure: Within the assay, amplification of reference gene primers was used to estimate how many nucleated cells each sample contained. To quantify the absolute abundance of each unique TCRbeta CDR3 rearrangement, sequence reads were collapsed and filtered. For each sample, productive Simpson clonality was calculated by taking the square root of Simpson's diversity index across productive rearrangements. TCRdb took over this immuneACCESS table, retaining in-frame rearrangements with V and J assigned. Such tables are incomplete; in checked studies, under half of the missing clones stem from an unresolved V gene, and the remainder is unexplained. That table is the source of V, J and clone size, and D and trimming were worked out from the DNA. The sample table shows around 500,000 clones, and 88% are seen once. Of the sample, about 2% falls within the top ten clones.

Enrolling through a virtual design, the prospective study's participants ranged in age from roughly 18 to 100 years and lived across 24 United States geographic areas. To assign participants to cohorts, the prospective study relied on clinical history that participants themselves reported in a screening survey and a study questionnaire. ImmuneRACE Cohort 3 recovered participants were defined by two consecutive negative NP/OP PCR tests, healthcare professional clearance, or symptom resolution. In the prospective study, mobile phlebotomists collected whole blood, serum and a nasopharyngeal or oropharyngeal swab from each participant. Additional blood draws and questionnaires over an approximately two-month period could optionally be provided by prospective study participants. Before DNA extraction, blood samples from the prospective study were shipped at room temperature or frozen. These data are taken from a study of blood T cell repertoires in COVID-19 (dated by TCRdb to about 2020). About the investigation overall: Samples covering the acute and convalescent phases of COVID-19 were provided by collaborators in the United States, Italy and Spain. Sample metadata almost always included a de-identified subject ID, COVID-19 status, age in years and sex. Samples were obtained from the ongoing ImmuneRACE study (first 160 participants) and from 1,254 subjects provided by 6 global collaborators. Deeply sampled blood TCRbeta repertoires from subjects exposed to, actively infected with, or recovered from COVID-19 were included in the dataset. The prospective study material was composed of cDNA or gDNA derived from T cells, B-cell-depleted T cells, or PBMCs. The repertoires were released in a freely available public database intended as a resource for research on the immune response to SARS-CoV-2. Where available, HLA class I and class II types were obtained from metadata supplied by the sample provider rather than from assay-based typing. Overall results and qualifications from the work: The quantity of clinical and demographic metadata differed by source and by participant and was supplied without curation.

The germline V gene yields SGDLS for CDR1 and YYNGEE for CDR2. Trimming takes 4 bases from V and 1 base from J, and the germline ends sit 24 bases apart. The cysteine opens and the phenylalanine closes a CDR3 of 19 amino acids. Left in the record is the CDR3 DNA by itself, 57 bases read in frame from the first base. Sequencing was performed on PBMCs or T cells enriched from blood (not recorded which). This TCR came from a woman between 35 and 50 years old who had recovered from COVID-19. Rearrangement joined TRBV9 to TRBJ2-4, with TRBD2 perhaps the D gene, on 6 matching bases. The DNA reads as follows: TGTGCCAGCAGCCCCAGTCCCCCTATACTAGCCGACGCCAAAAACATTCAGTACTTC. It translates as CASSPSPPILADAKNIQYF.